This T cell receptor beta chain was obtained from a study of cytomegalovirus exposure and HLA in healthy donors. A multiplex PCR was run with 60 Vbeta primers and 13 Jbeta primers. The repertoire was sequenced with immunoSEQ multiplex PCR; TCRdb's copy has only in-frame clones and lacks some. The repertoire includes some 110,000 clones, less than 85% of them detected once, and 5% to 6.5% sits in the top ten. The study's findings and limits: In a later analysis, the majority of CMV-associated beta chains seemingly showed HLA restriction.

With regard to this clone: The antigen is undetermined.

Sequenced material: PBMCs. This TCR derives from a woman aged 18-35 years in good health and CMV-seropositive.

CDR3 nucleotides: TGTGCCAGTAGTATAGTGGTCCTACGGACTGAAGCTTTCTTT. Residues: CASSIVVLRTEAFF. This chain links TRBV19 with TRBJ1-1; D unclear. The CDR3 totals 14 residues. Trimming shortened V by 1 base and J by 5 bases, and 11 bases separated the two germline ends. Germline V lookup: CDR1 LNHDA, CDR2 SQIVND (reference sequence).